These T cell receptor beta chains were read from a single sample in a study of radiotherapy plus CTLA-4 blockade in lung cancer. The assay was immunoSEQ multiplex PCR, and TCRdb's table has in-frame clones only and misses some. The table has about 95,000 clones, approximately 78% seen once; the top ten hold around 3.7%. The sequencing here drew on peripheral blood, taken from a patient treated with radiotherapy plus ipilimumab. The receptors here all came from a human donor with non-small cell lung cancer who had a partial response to radiotherapy plus ipilimumab. The CDR3 runs from the conserved cysteine through the conserved F or W. Each record gives: V gene, D gene, J gene, CDR3 DNA, CDR3 protein. A D gene is named only where the DNA matches it firmly.

V: TRBV6-6
D: -
J: TRBJ1-1
DNA: TGTGCCAGCAGCCTCAGCGGGGAAACTGAAGCTTTCTTT
CDR3: CASSLSGETEAFF

V: TRBV7-9
D: -
J: TRBJ2-6
DNA: TGTGCCAGCAGCTTAGCGAGTCTTTCCGGGGCCAACGTCCTGACTTTC
CDR3: CASSLASLSGANVLTF

V: TRBV4-2
D: -
J: TRBJ1-1
DNA: TGTGCCAGCAGCTACAGGGTAGGCGAACCTGAAGCTTTCTTT
CDR3: CASSYRVGEPEAFF

V: TRBV5-6
D: -
J: TRBJ1-1
DNA: TGTGCCAGCAGCTTGGGAGGGTCGGATGAAGCTTTCTTT
CDR3: CASSLGGSDEAFF

V: TRBV5-1
D: TRBD2
J: TRBJ2-7
DNA: TGCGCCAGCAGCTTGGGAGGGACTATGGGGGACGAGCAGTACTTC
CDR3: CASSLGGTMGDEQYF

V: TRBV7-2
D: -
J: TRBJ2-1
DNA: TGTGCCAGCAGCTTAGTTTATTGGGGAGTGGGGAATGAGCAGTTCTTC
CDR3: CASSLVYWGVGNEQFF

V: TRBV5-1
D: -
J: TRBJ1-4
DNA: TGCGCCAGCAGCTTGACACACAGGCCTAATGAAAAACTGTTTTTT
CDR3: CASSLTHRPNEKLFF

V: TRBV6-7
D: -
J: TRBJ2-1
DNA: TGTGCCAGCAGTTACTCGGGCGGGTATCCCCCCTGGCAGTTCTTC
CDR3: CASSYSGGYPPWQFF

V: TRBV5-8
D: TRBD1
J: TRBJ1-2
DNA: TGTGCCAGCAGCTCCGGGACAGGGAAAGGGAAGCGCTACACCTTC
CDR3: CASSSGTGKGKRYTF

V: TRBV6-5
D: TRBD2
J: TRBJ2-1
DNA: TGTGCCAGCAGTTACTCGTCTAGCGGGATCTACAATGAGCAGTTCTTC
CDR3: CASSYSSSGIYNEQFF